This TCR beta chain was profiled in a study of graft-versus-host responses after intestinal transplantation. Whole-study results and caveats: Declines in HvG clones occurring early post-transplant were associated with peak circulating GvH clone levels.

Assay: immunoSEQ multiplex PCR; the TCRdb copy retains only in-frame clones and omits some. The sample has 85,000 to 100,000 clones; about 90% are singletons. Comments on this clone: Its antigen is not identified.

With V trimmed by 6 bases and J by 1 base, 8 bases remained unmatched. The CDR3 extends over 15 amino acids. Looked up from germline, CDR1 is MDHEN and CDR2 is SYDVKM. The chain employs TRBV28 and TRBJ2-7, with 8 nucleotides matching TRBD2. The material was unstimulated CD4+ T cells sorted from spleen or lymph node cells, obtained before intestinal transplant. The TCR comes from a human donor who received an intestinal transplant. The CDR3 DNA is TGTGCCAGCAGGCTAGCGGGCCTAGTATCCTACGAGCAGTACTTC. The encoded protein is CASRLAGLVSYEQYF.